This paragraph reports one TCR beta chain. Antigen: not known. The record originates from a study of shared clonotypes between healthy human individuals. Replicate PCRs run on sorted subsets employed approximately 0.2 ug DNA, some 33,000 T cell genomes. Repertoires were generated with immunoSEQ multiplex PCR, while TCRdb's copy carries only in-frame clones and drops some. The sample lists roughly 640,000 clones, over 65% occurring once. Findings and limits, study-wide: Sequencing of the sorted subsets was shown by rarefaction to be incomplete despite large depth. Of the naive CD4 clonotypes, roughly 5.2% were shared across a few donors.

Sequencing was carried out using memory CD4+ T cells sorted from blood. Subset specified: CD45RA-negative fraction. The TCR originated in a woman under 40 in good health.

DNA of the CDR3: TGTGCCAGCAGTTCAAGGGGGACCACCTACGAGCAGTACTTC. It codes for CASSSRGTTYEQYF. V is TRBV27 and J is TRBJ2-7, with D tentatively TRBD1 (6 bases). V gave up 4 bases and J gave up 2 bases, with 12 bases separating them. Looked up from germline, CDR1 is MNHEY and CDR2 is SMNVEV (reference sequence). The CDR3 consists of 14 residues.